Shown below are 8 T cell receptor beta chains from a single sample sequenced in a study of blood T cell repertoires in COVID-19. Sequenced by immunoSEQ multiplex PCR; TCRdb stores in-frame clones only, minus some. The sample contains around 95,000 clones, around nine tenths of which appear only once. Sequenced sample: peripheral blood. These receptors all stem from a human donor in a cohort sampled during active COVID-19.

V gene TRBV7-8 combines with J gene TRBJ2-7, with 9 nucleotides matching TRBD1. The CDR3 extends over 14 amino acids. The ends lost 7 bases at V and 3 bases at J; junction bases unmatched: 7. Germline loops: CDR1 SGHVS, CDR2 FQNEAQ. DNA for the CDR3: TGTGCCAGCACCCTCGGGACAGGGTACTACGAGCAGTACTTC. Its translation: CASTLGTGYYEQYF.

This chain links TRBV2 with TRBJ1-1; 8 bases align to TRBD1. The J segment lost 2 bases and the V segment lost 6 bases, leaving 8 bases of the junction unmatched. CDR1 and CDR2 from the germline V gene are SNHLY and FYNNEI. The CDR3 is 15 amino acids. CDR3 nucleotide sequence: TGTGCCAGCAGGGACGACAGGGGATTAAACACTGAAGCTTTCTTT. It yields the protein CASRDDRGLNTEAFF.

This clone was counted many times. This chain joins TRBV7-2 and TRBJ2-1, with TRBD1 matching over 7 bases. The CDR3 is made up of 14 amino acids. Trimming at V came to 5 bases and at J to 0 bases, leaving 1 base not matched to a gene. The germline CDR1 and CDR2 sequences are SGHTA and FQGNSA. CDR3 loop: CASSPGGSYNEQFF. The CDR3 bases are TGTGCCAGCAGCCCAGGGGGCTCCTACAATGAGCAGTTCTTC.

This sequence joins TRBV6-5 and TRBJ2-7, with D perhaps matching TRBD1 (5 bases). This CDR3 contains 16 residues. The germline gives CDR1 MNHEY, CDR2 SVGAGI. V was clipped by 0 bases and J by 2 bases, with 14 bases between them. CDR3 coding DNA: TGTGCCAGCAGTTACTCGATCGGTACAGGAACCTACGAGCAGTACTTC. This translates into CASSYSIGTGTYEQYF.

The chain couples TRBV18 to TRBJ2-1, with 16 bases identical to TRBD2. Germline CDR1 KGHSH, CDR2 LQKENI. The CDR3 covers 17 residues. Trimming at V came to 2 bases and at J to 8 bases, leaving 6 bases not matched to a gene. The CDR3 DNA is TGTGCCAGCTCACCAATGGGGACTAGCGGGAGGGGCGATGAGCAGTTCTTC. It codes for CASSPMGTSGRGDEQFF.

This chain uses TRBV30 with TRBJ1-5; the D is unclear. CDR1 is GTSNPN and CDR2 is SVGIG in the germline V gene (reference sequence). Trimming stripped 2 bases from V and 4 bases from J, with 12 bases between. The CDR3 spans 14 residues. The CDR3 here is CAWSNLAINQPQHF. As DNA, the CDR3 is TGTGCCTGGAGTAATTTAGCCATTAATCAGCCCCAGCATTTT. Full variable domain (missing parts from reference TRBV30 and TRBJ1-5): SQTIHQWPATLVQPVGSPLSLECTVEGTSNPNLYWYRQAAGRGLQLLFYSVGIGQISSEVPQNLSASRPQDRQFILSSKKLLLSDSGFYLCAWSNLAINQPQHFGDGTRLSIL.

This chain joins TRBV7-6 and TRBJ2-7, with 9 nucleotides matching TRBD1. Germline values: CDR1 SGHVS, CDR2 FNYEAQ. This CDR3 has 15 residues. Trimming at V came to 1 base and at J to 5 bases, leaving 6 bases not matched to a gene. This chain's CDR3 is CASSLVTGGRDEQYF. The CDR3 DNA is TGTGCCAGCAGCTTAGTCACAGGGGGCAGGGACGAGCAGTACTTC.

The genes are TRBV5-1 and TRBJ2-7; 9 bases fit TRBD1. The CDR3 loop spans 16 amino acids. Losses at the gene ends were 4 bases for V and 6 bases for J; bases not matched to a gene: 14. Germline values: CDR1 SGHRS, CDR2 YFSETQ. CDR3 in amino acids: CASSKQPGQGQGEQYF. Here the CDR3 DNA reads TGCGCCAGCAGCAAGCAGCCGGGACAGGGACAGGGCGAGCAGTACTTC.